One and the same sample provided the 11 T cell receptor beta chains below, sequenced in a study of blood T cell repertoires in COVID-19 (dated by TCRdb to between 2020 and 2021). The library was built by means of the immunoSEQ multiplex PCR assay. Sourced from immuneACCESS, this table was stored by TCRdb with only in-frame sequences that have V and J called. A share of the clones is absent; for the studies checked, an unresolved V gene accounts for under half, and the remainder has no known explanation. This sample is represented by about 140,000 clones; about 86% of them were singletons. Of the sample, less than 4% is held by the ten largest clones. Material for sequencing was peripheral blood. Receptor source: a woman aged 55-69 years with acute or convalescent COVID-19.

The chain carries TRBV19 and TRBJ2-5, with a possible D match to TRBD1 (7 bases). The CDR3 extends over 15 amino acids. Deletions cut 5 bases from V and 2 bases from J, with 15 bases between. Germline CDR1 and CDR2: LNHDA and SQIVND (reference sequence). This chain's CDR3 is CASSAGQTKQETQYF. The CDR3 DNA follows: TGTGCCAGTAGTGCGGGACAGACAAAACAAGAGACCCAGTACTTC.

This clone was seen more than once but under ten times. V is TRBV28 and J is TRBJ2-2; possible D gene TRBD1, 5 bases. Looked up from germline, CDR1 is MDHEN and CDR2 is SYDVKM. Trimming left V 6 bases short and J 0 bases short, with 11 bases between. The CDR3 runs 15 residues. The CDR3 DNA is TGTGCCAGCAGCACAGGTGGTGCGAACACCGGGGAGCTGTTTTTT. Amino acids: CASSTGGANTGELFF.

The chain combines TRBV18 with TRBJ1-3, with D perhaps matching TRBD1 (5 bases). There are 17 residues in the CDR3. CDR1 is KGHSH and CDR2 is LQKENI in the germline V gene. V shed 2 bases and J shed 4 bases, with 18 bases lying between them. The CDR3 region is CASSPEMGRASGNTIYF. CDR3 nucleotides: TGTGCCAGCTCACCAGAGATGGGCAGGGCTTCAGGAAACACCATATATTTT.

CDR3 residues: CASSYAPGQGSNTEAFF. In nucleotides, the CDR3 is TGCGCCAGCAGTTACGCACCGGGACAGGGGTCGAACACTGAAGCTTTCTTT. The V call is TRBV5-1, the J call TRBJ1-1; 10 nucleotides match TRBD1. This CDR3 contains 17 residues. Germline CDR1 SGHRS, CDR2 YFSETQ. Trimming cost V 5 bases and J 1 base; bases outside gene matches: 11.

This sequence joins TRBV7-2 and TRBJ2-1, with D uncertain. Germline V gene data show CDR1 as SGHTA and CDR2 as FQGNSA. This CDR3 contains 14 residues. Trimming removed 3 bases from V and 0 bases from J, with 6 bases in between. CDR3 sequence (DNA): TGTGCCAGCAGCTTCGGTAGCTCCTACAATGAGCAGTTCTTC. It specifies CASSFGSSYNEQFF.

This clone has only a few counts. This chain's CDR3 is CSGWDMNTEAFF. The CDR3 bases are TGCAGCGGCTGGGACATGAACACTGAAGCTTTCTTT. This chain links TRBV29-1 with TRBJ1-1, with a weak D call TRBD1 (6 bases). The CDR3 extends over 12 amino acids. V lost 7 bases, J lost 0 bases, and 9 bases lay in between. Germline CDR1 and CDR2: SQVTM and ANQGSEA. Looking up the rest from reference TRBV29-1 and TRBJ1-1 gives the full variable domain: SAVISQKPSRDICQRGTSLTIQCQVDSQVTMMFWYRQQPGQSLTLIATANQGSEATYESGFVIDKFPISRPNLTFSTLTVSNMSPEDSSIYLCSGWDMNTEAFFGQGTRLTVV.

This clone was seen more than once but under ten times. The rearrangement links TRBV12-5 to TRBJ2-7, with D possibly matching TRBD1 (8 bases). CDR3 length equals 15 residues. Trimming removed 2 bases at V and 2 bases at J, with 13 bases between. The germline gives CDR1 LGHNT, CDR2 FRNRAP. The CDR3 loop reads CASGLPGGQAYEQYF. As DNA, the CDR3 is TGTGCTAGTGGTTTGCCGGGGGGACAGGCCTACGAGCAGTACTTC.

The table lists this clone with a few counts. The rearrangement links TRBV12-3 or TRBV12-4 to TRBJ2-1; tentatively, D is TRBD1 (6 bases). Trimming pared 6 bases from V and 9 bases from J, leaving 12 bases between. This CDR3 has 12 residues. This chain's CDR3 is CASSPTGSEQFF. The DNA for the CDR3 is TGTGCCAGCAGCCCTACAGGGAGTGAGCAGTTCTTC.

As DNA, the CDR3 is TGTGCCAGTAGTTCCCGAGGGGGAGAAGAGACCCAGTACTTC. It yields the protein CASSSRGGEETQYF. The V gene is TRBV19, the J gene TRBJ2-5, with D perhaps TRBD1 (6 bases). Germline V gives CDR1 LNHDA, CDR2 SQIVND (reference sequence). The length of the CDR3 is 14 residues. V shed 5 bases and J shed 3 bases, with 13 bases lying between them.

The sample holds many counts of this clone. The CDR3 sequence is CACRGLAGGTGELFF. CDR3 in DNA: TGTGCCTGTAGGGGACTAGCGGGAGGAACCGGGGAGCTGTTTTTT. The chain carries TRBV6-5 and TRBJ2-2, with 15 bases lining up with TRBD2. Germline CDR1 MNHEY, CDR2 SVGAGI. The CDR3 totals 15 residues. Unmatched junction bases numbered 6, after V lost 11 bases and J lost 5 bases.

V gene TRBV27 combines with J gene TRBJ2-2, with TRBD2 identical over 7 bases. The CDR3 length is 16 residues. V was pared by 1 base and J by 2 bases, with 4 bases of the junction left unmatched. CDR1 MNHEY and CDR2 SMNVEV come from the germline V gene (reference sequence). DNA of the CDR3: TGTGCCAGCAGTTTATGGGCTAGCGGAAACACCGGGGAGCTGTTTTTT. It specifies CASSLWASGNTGELFF.